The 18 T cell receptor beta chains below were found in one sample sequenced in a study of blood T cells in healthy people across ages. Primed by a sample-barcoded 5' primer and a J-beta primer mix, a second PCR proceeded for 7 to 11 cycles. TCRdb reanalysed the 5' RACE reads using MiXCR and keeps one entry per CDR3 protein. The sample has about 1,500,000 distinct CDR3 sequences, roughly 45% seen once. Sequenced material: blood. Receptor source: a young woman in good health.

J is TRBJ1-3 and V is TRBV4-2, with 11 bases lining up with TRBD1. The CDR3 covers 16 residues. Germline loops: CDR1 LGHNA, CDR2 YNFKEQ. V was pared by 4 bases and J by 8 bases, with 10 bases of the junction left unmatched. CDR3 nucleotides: TGTGCCAGCAGCCGGCGGACAGGGGGCTTAGAAGACACCATATATTTT. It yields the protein CASSRRTGGLEDTIYF.

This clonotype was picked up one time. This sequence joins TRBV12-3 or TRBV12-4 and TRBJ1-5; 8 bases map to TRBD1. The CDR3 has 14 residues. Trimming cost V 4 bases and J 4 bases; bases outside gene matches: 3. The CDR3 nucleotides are TGTGCCAGCAGTTGGGACAGGCGTAATCAGCCCCAGCATTTT. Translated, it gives CASSWDRRNQPQHF.

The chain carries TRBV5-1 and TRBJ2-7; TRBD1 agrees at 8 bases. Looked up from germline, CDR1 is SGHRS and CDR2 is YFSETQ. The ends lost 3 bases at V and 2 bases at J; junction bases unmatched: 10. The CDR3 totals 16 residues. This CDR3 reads CASSSLPGQATYEQYF. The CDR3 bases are TGCGCCAGCAGCTCCCTCCCGGGACAGGCAACCTACGAGCAGTACTTC.

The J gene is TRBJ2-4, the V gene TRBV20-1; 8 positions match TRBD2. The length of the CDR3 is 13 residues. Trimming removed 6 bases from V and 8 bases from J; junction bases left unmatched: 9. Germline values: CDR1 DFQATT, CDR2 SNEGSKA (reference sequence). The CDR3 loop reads CSATRTSMDIQYF. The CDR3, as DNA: TGCAGTGCCACCCGGACTAGCATGGACATTCAGTACTTC.

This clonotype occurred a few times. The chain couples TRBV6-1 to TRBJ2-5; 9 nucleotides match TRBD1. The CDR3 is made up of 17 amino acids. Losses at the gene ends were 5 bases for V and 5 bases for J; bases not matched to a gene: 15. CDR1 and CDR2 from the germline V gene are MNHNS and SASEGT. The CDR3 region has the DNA TGTGCCAGCAGTACCAACCGCGGGACAGGGTTAGGGGAGACCCAGTACTTC. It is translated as CASSTNRGTGLGETQYF.

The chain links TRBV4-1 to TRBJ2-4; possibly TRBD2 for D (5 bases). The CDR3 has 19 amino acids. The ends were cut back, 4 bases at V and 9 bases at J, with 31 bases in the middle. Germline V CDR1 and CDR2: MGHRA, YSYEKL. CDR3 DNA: TGCGCCAGCAGCCTAGAGGGCCAGGCGACAACCGTAGACTCTCCCATTCAGTACTTC. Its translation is CASSLEGQATTVDSPIQYF.

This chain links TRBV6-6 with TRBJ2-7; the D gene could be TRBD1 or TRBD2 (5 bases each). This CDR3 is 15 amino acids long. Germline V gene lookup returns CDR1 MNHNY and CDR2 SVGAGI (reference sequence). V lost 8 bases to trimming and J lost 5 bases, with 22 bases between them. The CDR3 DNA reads TGTGCCAGCGTAGGGAAGAGGCAGGGACGGCACGAGCAGTACTTC. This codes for CASVGKRQGRHEQYF.

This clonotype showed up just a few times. In nucleotides, the CDR3 is TGTGCCAGCAGCGCTACATCAACTAATGAAAAACTGTTTTTT. This codes for CASSATSTNEKLFF. V gene TRBV25-1 combines with J gene TRBJ1-4; the D is unclear. CDR1 is MGHDK and CDR2 is SYGVNS in the germline V gene. With 6 bases removed from V and 0 bases from J, the gap between germline ends came to 8 bases. This CDR3 is 14 amino acids long.

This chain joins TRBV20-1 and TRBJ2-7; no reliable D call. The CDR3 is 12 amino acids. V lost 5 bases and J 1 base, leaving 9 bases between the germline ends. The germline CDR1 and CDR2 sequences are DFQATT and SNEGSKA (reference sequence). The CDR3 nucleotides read TGCAGTGCTCGCCGGGTTTCCTACGAGCAGTACTTC. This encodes CSARRVSYEQYF.

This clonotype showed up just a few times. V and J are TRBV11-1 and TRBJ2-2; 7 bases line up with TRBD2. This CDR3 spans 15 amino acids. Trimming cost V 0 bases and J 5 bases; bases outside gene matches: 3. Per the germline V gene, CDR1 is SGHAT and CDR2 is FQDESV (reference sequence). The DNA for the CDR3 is TGTGCCAGCAGCTTAGCAGGACTAGGTACCGGGGAGCTGTTTTTT. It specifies CASSLAGLGTGELFF.

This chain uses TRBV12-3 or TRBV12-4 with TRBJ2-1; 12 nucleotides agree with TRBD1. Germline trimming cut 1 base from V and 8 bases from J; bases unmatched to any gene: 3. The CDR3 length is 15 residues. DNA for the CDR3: TGTGCCAGCAGTTTAGTCGGGACAGGGGGCTATGAGCAGTTCTTC. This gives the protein CASSLVGTGGYEQFF.

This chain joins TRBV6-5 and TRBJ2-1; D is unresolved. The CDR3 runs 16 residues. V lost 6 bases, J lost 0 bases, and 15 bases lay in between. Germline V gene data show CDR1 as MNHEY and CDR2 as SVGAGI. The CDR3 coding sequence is TGTGCCAGCAGCTCCGGGCGGCCGAGCTCCTACAATGAGCAGTTCTTC. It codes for CASSSGRPSSYNEQFF.

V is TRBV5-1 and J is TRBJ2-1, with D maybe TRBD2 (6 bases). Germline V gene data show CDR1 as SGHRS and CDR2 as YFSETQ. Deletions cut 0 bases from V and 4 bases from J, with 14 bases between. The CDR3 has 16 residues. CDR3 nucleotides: TGCGCCAGCAGCTTGGTGGGGGGAGAGCCATACAATGAGCAGTTCTTC. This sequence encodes CASSLVGGEPYNEQFF.

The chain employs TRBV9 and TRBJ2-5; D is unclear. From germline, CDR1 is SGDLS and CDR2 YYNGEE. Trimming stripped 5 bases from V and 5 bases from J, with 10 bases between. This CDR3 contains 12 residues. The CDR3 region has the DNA TGTGCCAGCAGGGGTTTAGATGAGACCCAGTACTTC. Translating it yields CASRGLDETQYF.

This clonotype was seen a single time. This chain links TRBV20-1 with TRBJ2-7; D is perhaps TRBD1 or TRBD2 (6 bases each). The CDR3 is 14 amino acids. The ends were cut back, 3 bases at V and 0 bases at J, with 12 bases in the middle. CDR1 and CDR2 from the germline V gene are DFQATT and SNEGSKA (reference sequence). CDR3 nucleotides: TGCAGTGCTAGCCCCGGGGGCGGCTCCTACGAGCAGTACTTC. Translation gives CSASPGGGSYEQYF.

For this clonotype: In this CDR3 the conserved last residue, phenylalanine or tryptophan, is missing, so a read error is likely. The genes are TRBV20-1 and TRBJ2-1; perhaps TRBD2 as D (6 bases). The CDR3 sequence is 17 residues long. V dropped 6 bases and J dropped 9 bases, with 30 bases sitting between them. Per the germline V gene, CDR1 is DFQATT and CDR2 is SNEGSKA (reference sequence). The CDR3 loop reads CSARVSWLATFYGEQFV. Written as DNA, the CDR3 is TGCAGTGCCCGAGTGAGCTGGCTAGCGACTTTTTACGGTGAGCAGTTCGTC.

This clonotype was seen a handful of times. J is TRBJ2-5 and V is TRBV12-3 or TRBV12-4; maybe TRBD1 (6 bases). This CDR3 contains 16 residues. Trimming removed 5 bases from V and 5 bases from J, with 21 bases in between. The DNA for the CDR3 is TGTGCCAGCAGTCACCCGCTTCCCAGGGGTCAGGAGACCCAGTACTTC. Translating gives CASSHPLPRGQETQYF.

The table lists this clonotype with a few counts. The CDR3 here is CASSVDKGTGKAGANVLTF. For the CDR3, the DNA is TGTGCCAGCAGCGTCGATAAAGGGACAGGGAAGGCTGGGGCCAACGTCCTGACTTTC. This sequence joins TRBV25-1 and TRBJ2-6, with 9 bases fitting TRBD1. Germline V gene sequence: CDR1 MGHDK, CDR2 SYGVNS. This CDR3 spans 19 amino acids. The V and J ends lost 6 bases and 2 bases, in that order; junction bases with no gene match: 14.